Listed here are 21 T cell receptor beta chains from one sample, sequenced in a study of shared clonotypes between healthy human individuals. Produced via immunoSEQ multiplex PCR; TCRdb's table is partial and in-frame only. Here the sample spans about 680,000 clones, under 80% being singletons. The sequencing sample was made of memory CD4+ T cells sorted from blood. Subset of the sample: CD45RA-negative fraction. These receptor sequences come from a woman aged 30 to 39 in good health.

A note on this clone: Additional DNA sequences in this sample encode the identical CDR3. The V and J genes are TRBV5-1 and TRBJ2-7; 7 bases fit TRBD1. V dropped 0 bases and J dropped 3; count of bases not matched to a gene: 6. The CDR3 has 15 amino acids. Germline CDR1 is SGHRS and CDR2 is YFSETQ. As DNA, the CDR3 is TGCGCCAGCAGCTTGGCGAGGGACAGAAACTACGAGCAGTACTTC. Translation: CASSLARDRNYEQYF.

The chain carries TRBV9 and TRBJ2-2; D uncertain. This CDR3 is 13 amino acids long. In germline, CDR1 is SGDLS, CDR2 YYNGEE. Deletions cut 1 base from V and 1 base from J, with 2 bases between. The CDR3 region is CASSVRNTGELFF. The CDR3, as DNA: TGTGCCAGCAGCGTACGGAACACCGGGGAGCTGTTTTTT.

The gene calls are TRBV5-8 and TRBJ2-1, with 13 bases that match TRBD2. Losses at the gene ends were 4 bases for V and 10 bases for J; bases not matched to a gene: 14. Germline CDR1 is SGHTS and CDR2 is YDEGEE. This CDR3 comprises 17 residues. The CDR3 DNA follows: TGTGCCAGCAGCCTGTTCATATCGGGACTAGCGGGATCGGAGCAGTTCTTC. Protein: CASSLFISGLAGSEQFF.

The gene calls are TRBV29-1 and TRBJ1-4; 7 nucleotides line up with TRBD1. Germline V gene data show CDR1 as SQVTM and CDR2 as ANQGSEA. The V and J ends lost 4 bases and 2 bases, in that order; junction bases with no gene match: 7. The CDR3 contains 15 residues. The CDR3 DNA reads as TGCAGCGTTGGCGACAGGGCAGCGACTAATGAAAAACTGTTTTTT. It codes for CSVGDRAATNEKLFF.

This clone was seen more than once but under ten times. This chain connects TRBV29-1 to TRBJ1-1; D is possibly TRBD1 (5 bases). V was cut by 8 bases and J by 6 bases, with 13 bases left in between. Germline V lookup: CDR1 SQVTM, CDR2 ANQGSEA. The CDR3 is 11 residues long. CDR3 coding DNA: TGCAGCACCTTAGGGGCGGCTGAAGCTTTCTTT. The encoded protein is CSTLGAAEAFF. Full variable domain (rest looked up from reference TRBV29-1 and TRBJ1-1): SAVISQKPSRDICQRGTSLTIQCQVDSQVTMMFWYRQQPGQSLTLIATANQGSEATYESGFVIDKFPISRPNLTFSTLTVSNMSPEDSSIYLCSTLGAAEAFFGQGTRLTVV.

This clone came up once. V is TRBV4-1 and J is TRBJ2-1; the D gene is possibly TRBD2 (6 bases). Deletions cut 0 bases from V and 6 bases from J, with 15 bases between. Germline V gene sequence: CDR1 MGHRA, CDR2 YSYEKL. The CDR3 is 16 amino acids. Here the CDR3 DNA reads TGCGCCAGCAGCCAAGACCGGCGGGACGGCGGCAATGAGCAGTTCTTC. It translates to CASSQDRRDGGNEQFF.

This clone appeared once. The V gene is TRBV6-6, the J gene TRBJ2-7; 7 positions match TRBD1. J was trimmed by 4 bases and V by 2 bases; bases with no gene match: 5. This CDR3 is 14 amino acids long. CDR1 is MNHNY and CDR2 is SVGAGI in the germline V gene (reference sequence). The DNA for the CDR3 is TGTGCCAGCAGTTACCCGGGACAGCCGTACGAGCAGTACTTC. Translation gives CASSYPGQPYEQYF.

The chain is built from TRBV11-3 and TRBJ2-7, with 8 bases identical to TRBD1. CDR3 length equals 13 residues. CDR1 is SGHNT and CDR2 is YENEEA in the germline V gene. The junction had 4 bases not matched to a gene; V was cut back by 5 bases and J by 4 bases. CDR3 in DNA: TGTGCCAGCAGCGTAGGACAGGGTTACGAGCAGTACTTC. Translated, it gives CASSVGQGYEQYF.

The chain carries TRBV15 and TRBJ2-5; 14 nucleotides align to TRBD2. Germline lookup yields CDR1 LNHNV and CDR2 YYDKDF (reference sequence). The CDR3 consists of 19 residues. J was trimmed by 5 bases and V by 3 bases; bases with no gene match: 14. The CDR3 DNA follows: TGTGCCACCAGCAGTAAGACTAGCGGGAGGGCCCGGGTTTGGGAGACCCAGTACTTC. This gives the protein CATSSKTSGRARVWETQYF.

The chain joins TRBV7-3 to TRBJ2-3; D is perhaps TRBD1 (6 bases). V gave up 3 bases and J gave up 1 base, with 11 bases separating them. Germline CDR1 reads SGHTA; CDR2 reads FQGTGA. The CDR3 spans 15 residues. The CDR3 reads CASSLRGTGTDTQYF. CDR3 nucleotide sequence: TGTGCCAGCAGCTTGAGGGGGACCGGCACAGATACGCAGTATTTT.

The chain combines TRBV10-1 with TRBJ2-3; no definite D call. The CDR3 spans 15 residues. Trimming pared 0 bases from V and 2 bases from J, leaving 9 bases between. Germline V CDR1 and CDR2: WNHNN, SYGVQD (reference sequence). CDR3: CASSESRGYTDTQYF. For the CDR3, the DNA is TGCGCCAGCAGTGAGTCGAGAGGCTACACAGATACGCAGTATTTT.

The chain combines TRBV12-2 with TRBJ1-5. TRBV12-2 is a recognized pseudogene. The CDR3 is 16 amino acids. The CDR3 loop reads CASRSPCGERHQPQHF. The CDR3 DNA reads TGTGCAAGTCGCTCCCCTTGCGGGGAGCGGCATCAGCCCCAGCATTTT.

This clone was picked up a small number of times. The gene calls are TRBV7-3 and TRBJ2-1; D is possibly TRBD2 (5 bases). Germline CDR1 and CDR2: SGHTA and FQGTGA. CDR3 length: 14 amino acids. Deletions cut 5 bases from V and 4 bases from J, with 12 bases between. The CDR3 DNA sequence: TGTGCCAGCAGCCCGGGGAAGGAGTACAATGAGCAGTTCTTC. It specifies CASSPGKEYNEQFF.

This clone has just a few counts. The V and J genes are TRBV5-1 and TRBJ2-3, with a possible D match to TRBD1 (5 bases). The germline V gene encodes CDR1 SGHRS and CDR2 YFSETQ. This CDR3 comprises 15 residues. V was trimmed by 0 bases and J by 1 base, leaving 9 bases between them. The CDR3 sequence is CASSLAWGRTDTQYF. In nucleotides, the CDR3 is TGCGCCAGCAGCTTGGCTTGGGGCCGCACAGATACGCAGTATTTT.

The rearrangement links TRBV19 to TRBJ2-3; 7 bases align to TRBD1. This CDR3 region has 14 residues. Per the germline V gene, CDR1 is LNHDA and CDR2 is SQIVND (reference sequence). J lost 2 bases, V lost 3 bases, and 2 bases had no gene match. The CDR3 spells CASSMGQTTDTQYF. CDR3 coding DNA: TGTGCCAGTAGTATGGGACAGACCACAGATACGCAGTATTTT.

The genes are TRBV4-1 and TRBJ2-7, with 8 bases fitting TRBD1. J lost 7 bases, V lost 4 bases, and 12 bases had no gene match. This CDR3 contains 15 residues. Germline V gene data show CDR1 as MGHRA and CDR2 as YSYEKL. In DNA form, the CDR3 reads TGCGCCAGCAGCCGCGAGGGACAGGCGGGTCGAGAGCAGTACTTC. Its translation: CASSREGQAGREQYF.

The rearrangement joins TRBV19 to TRBJ2-1; the match to TRBD2 covers 11 bases. J gave up 5 bases and V 4 bases, and 4 bases lay outside the gene matches. The CDR3 contains 15 residues. CDR1 and CDR2 from the germline V gene are LNHDA and SQIVND (reference sequence). The CDR3 nucleotides are TGTGCCAGTAGTACAACTAGCGGGAGTCACAATGAGCAGTTCTTC. It yields the protein CASSTTSGSHNEQFF.

This chain links TRBV5-1 with TRBJ1-2; D perhaps matches TRBD1 (5 bases). The CDR3 contains 14 residues. Trimming pared 5 bases from V and 0 bases from J, leaving 11 bases between. Germline values: CDR1 SGHRS, CDR2 YFSETQ. The CDR3 loop is CASRFRETNYGYTF. CDR3 bases: TGCGCCAGCAGGTTCAGGGAGACTAACTATGGCTACACCTTC.

The chain has TRBV29-1 and TRBJ2-2; possible D gene TRBD1, 6 bases. V was clipped by 6 bases and J by 0 bases, with 17 bases between them. Germline CDR1 reads SQVTM; CDR2 reads ANQGSEA. The CDR3 consists of 16 residues. The CDR3: CSVLPAAGANTGELFF. The CDR3 DNA reads TGCAGCGTCCTCCCCGCGGCAGGGGCGAACACCGGGGAGCTGTTTTTT.

The chain has TRBV4-2 and TRBJ2-7, with D perhaps TRBD1 (6 bases). The CDR3 runs 16 residues. V was pared by 1 base and J by 0 bases, with 13 bases between. From germline, CDR1 is LGHNA and CDR2 YNFKEQ. As DNA, the CDR3 is TGTGCCAGCAGCCAAGCCGGGGACATATCCTCCTACGAGCAGTACTTC. It encodes CASSQAGDISSYEQYF.

The sample holds many counts of this clone. A junction end diverges from the germline sequence, so it may reflect a read error. The chain carries TRBV7-7 and TRBJ2-1, with TRBD1 identical over 7 bases. Per germline, CDR1 SSHAT and CDR2 FNYEAQ (reference sequence). The CDR3 consists of 13 residues. CDR3 sequence (DNA): TGTGCCAGCAACTTAGACAGGGACGATGAGCAGTTCTTC. This sequence encodes CASNLDRDDEQFF.